A selection of T cell receptor beta chains follows, all from one sample in a study of OX40 agonist ivuxolimab in advanced cancers. Using immunoSEQ multiplex PCR, the repertoire was profiled, and TCRdb retains in-frame clones only, with some absent. The table lists around 53,000 clones, approximately 80% of them singletons. The sequencing used CD4+ or CD8+ T cells sorted from blood, collected in a trial of the OX40 agonist ivuxolimab. These receptors were taken from an adult with an advanced solid tumor such as melanoma, head and neck, liver or kidney cancer. Each CDR3 is given with its conserved first and last residue. D genes are given only for firm matches. Size is stated for part of the rows, as once, few or many counts, or as a class when the clone is expanded.

abundance	j_gene	d_gene	v_gene	CDR3aa	CDR3nt
few	TRBJ1-2	-	TRBV2	CASSDHYGYTF	TGTGCCAGCAGTGACCACTATGGCTACACCTTC
-	TRBJ2-7	-	TRBV2	CASRTLGRYEQYF	TGTGCCAGCAGGACCCTCGGACGCTACGAGCAGTACTTC
-	TRBJ2-3	-	TRBV7-6	CASSFSGAYTDTQYF	TGTGCCAGCAGCTTCTCGGGGGCCTACACAGATACGCAGTATTTT
-	TRBJ1-3	-	TRBV7-8	CASSLESLGNTIYF	TGTGCCAGCAGCTTAGAGTCACTTGGAAACACCATATATTTT
-	TRBJ1-2	TRBD1	TRBV19	CASKTGPHGYTF	TGTGCCAGTAAGACAGGGCCACATGGCTACACCTTC
-	TRBJ2-1	-	TRBV19	CASSIKGVHEQFF	TGTGCCAGTAGTATTAAAGGGGTGCATGAGCAGTTCTTC
once	TRBJ2-5	-	TRBV25-1	CASSESPTETQYF	TGTGCCAGCAGTGAATCTCCAACGGAGACCCAGTACTTC
-	TRBJ1-1	-	TRBV10-3	CAISSLSDRAGYTEAFF	TGTGCCATCAGTTCATTATCCGACAGAGCAGGGTACACTGAAGCTTTCTTT
-	TRBJ2-3	-	TRBV29-1	CSVDESSTDTQYF	TGCAGCGTTGACGAGAGCTCCACAGATACGCAGTATTTT
once	TRBJ1-5	-	TRBV6-1	CASWGAPKGNQPQHF	TGTGCCAGCTGGGGGGCCCCGAAAGGCAATCAGCCCCAGCATTTT
-	TRBJ2-2	TRBD2	TRBV7-2	CASSLTSGGTFGGELFF	TGTGCCAGCAGCCTTACTAGCGGGGGGACTTTTGGCGGGGAGCTGTTTTTT
-	TRBJ1-5	-	TRBV9	CASSSHDISIQHF	TGTGCCAGCAGCTCACACGACATCTCGATCCAGCATTTT
-	TRBJ2-7	-	TRBV19	CASRQGYEQYF	TGTGCCAGTAGGCAGGGATACGAGCAGTACTTC
-	TRBJ1-4	-	TRBV4-1	CASQDVGQTNEKLFF	TGCGCCAGCCAAGATGTAGGACAGACTAATGAAAAACTGTTTTTT
-	TRBJ1-4	TRBD1	TRBV19	CATTDRGATNEKLFF	TGTGCCACCACGGACAGGGGAGCAACTAATGAAAAACTGTTTTTT
-	TRBJ2-2	-	TRBV15	CATSKAQPNTGELFF	TGTGCCACCAGCAAAGCGCAGCCGAACACCGGGGAGCTGTTTTTT
-	TRBJ2-7	-	TRBV4-2	CASSQEAGSYEQYF	TGTGCCAGCAGCCAAGAGGCAGGCTCCTACGAGCAGTACTTC
-	TRBJ2-1	TRBD2	TRBV7-2	CASSRAGDYNEQFF	TGTGCCAGCAGCCGAGCGGGGGATTACAATGAGCAGTTCTTC
-	TRBJ1-1	-	TRBV11-1	CASSLRGFNTEAFF	TGTGCCAGCAGCTTGAGGGGCTTTAACACTGAAGCTTTCTTT
-	TRBJ2-3	-	TRBV11-3	CASSLDARTDTQYF	TGTGCCAGCAGCTTAGACGCTAGAACAGATACGCAGTATTTT
-	TRBJ2-7	TRBD1	TRBV6-1	CASSRDRGLYEQYF	TGTGCCAGCAGTCGGGACAGGGGGCTCTACGAGCAGTACTTC
once	TRBJ2-2	TRBD2	TRBV5-1	CASSLRPGTSGVATGELFF	TGCGCCAGCAGCCTCCGTCCCGGGACTAGCGGGGTGGCCACCGGGGAGCTGTTTTTT
-	TRBJ1-4	-	TRBV5-1	CASSLFDPSSNEKLFF	TGCGCCAGCAGCTTGTTTGACCCGAGCTCTAATGAAAAACTGTTTTTT
-	TRBJ1-4	TRBD1	TRBV7-9	CASSAKSRDRVNREKLFF	TGTGCCAGCAGCGCTAAGTCCCGGGACAGGGTGAATCGTGAAAAACTGTTTTTT